Below, one TCR beta chain is given with its context. The antigen remains unidentified. Repertoires were generated with immunoSEQ multiplex PCR, while TCRdb's copy carries only in-frame clones and drops some. Here the sample spans over 100,000 clones, approximately 89% being singletons. Trimming removed 6 bases from V and 8 bases from J, with 17 bases in between. Germline V lookup: CDR1 SQVTM, CDR2 ANQGSEA. CDR3 length: 13 residues. This sample was taken from a study of cytomegalovirus exposure and HLA in healthy donors. Whole-study findings and limits: Overall, roughly 160 TCR beta chains were annotated as cytomegalovirus-associated. A classifier reportedly called cytomegalovirus status with high sensitivity and specificity.

The sample consisted of PBMCs. This sequence joins TRBV29-1 and TRBJ2-4; TRBD1 might be the D (5 bases). This TCR derives from a young man in good health and CMV-seronegative. The CDR3 region is CSVSLGDGDIQYF. The CDR3, as DNA: TGCAGCGTCTCCCTAGGGGATGGAGACATTCAGTACTTC.